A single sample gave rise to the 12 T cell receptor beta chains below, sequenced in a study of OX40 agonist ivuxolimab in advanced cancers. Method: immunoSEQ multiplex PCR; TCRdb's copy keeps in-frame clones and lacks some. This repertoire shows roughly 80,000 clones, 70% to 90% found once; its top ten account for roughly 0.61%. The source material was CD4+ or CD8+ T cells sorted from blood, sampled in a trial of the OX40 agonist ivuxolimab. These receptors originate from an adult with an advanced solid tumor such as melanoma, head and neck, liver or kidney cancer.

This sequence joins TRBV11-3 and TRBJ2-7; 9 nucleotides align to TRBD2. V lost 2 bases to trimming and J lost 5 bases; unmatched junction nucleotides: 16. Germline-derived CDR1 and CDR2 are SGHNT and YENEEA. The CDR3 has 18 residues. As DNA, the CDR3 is TGTGCCAGCAGCTTACAAGCGGGGGGCCAGAAAATCCTCGACGAGCAGTACTTC. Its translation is CASSLQAGGQKILDEQYF.

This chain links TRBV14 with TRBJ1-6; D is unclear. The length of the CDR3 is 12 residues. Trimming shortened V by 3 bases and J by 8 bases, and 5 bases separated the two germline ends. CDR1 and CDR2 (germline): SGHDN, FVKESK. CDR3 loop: CASSQGYSPLHF. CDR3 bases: TGTGCCAGCAGCCAGGGTTATTCACCCCTCCACTTT.

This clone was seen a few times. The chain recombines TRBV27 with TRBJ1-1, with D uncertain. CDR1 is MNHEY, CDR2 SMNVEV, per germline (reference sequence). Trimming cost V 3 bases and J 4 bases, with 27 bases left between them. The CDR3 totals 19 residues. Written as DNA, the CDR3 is TGTGCCAGCAGTTTCGGCGGTCGGAGTCCGGGCCTCCCTGGCACTGAAGCTTTCTTT. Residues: CASSFGGRSPGLPGTEAFF.

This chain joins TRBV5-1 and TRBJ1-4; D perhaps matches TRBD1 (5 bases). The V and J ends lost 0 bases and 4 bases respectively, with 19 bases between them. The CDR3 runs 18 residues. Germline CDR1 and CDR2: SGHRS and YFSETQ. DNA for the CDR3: TGCGCCAGCAGCTTGGCGGGGGGAGAAACCGTTTATAATGAAAAACTGTTTTTT. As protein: CASSLAGGETVYNEKLFF.

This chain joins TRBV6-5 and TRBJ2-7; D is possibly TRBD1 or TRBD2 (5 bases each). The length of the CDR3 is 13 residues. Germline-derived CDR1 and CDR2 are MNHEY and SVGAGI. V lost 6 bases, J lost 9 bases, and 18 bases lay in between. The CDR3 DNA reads TGTGCCAGCAGCCCCGGGACCCAAGGAGGGCAGTACTTC. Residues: CASSPGTQGGQYF.

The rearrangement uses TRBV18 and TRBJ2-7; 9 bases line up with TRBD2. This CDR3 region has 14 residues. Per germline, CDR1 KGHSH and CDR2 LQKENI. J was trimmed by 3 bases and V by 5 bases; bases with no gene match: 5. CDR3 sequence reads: CASSTVAGDYEQYF. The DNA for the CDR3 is TGTGCCAGCTCAACGGTAGCGGGGGACTACGAGCAGTACTTC.

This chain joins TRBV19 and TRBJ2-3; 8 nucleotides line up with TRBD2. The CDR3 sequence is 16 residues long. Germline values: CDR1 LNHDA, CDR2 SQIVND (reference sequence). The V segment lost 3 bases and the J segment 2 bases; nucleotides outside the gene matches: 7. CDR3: CASSMSAGGFTDTQYF. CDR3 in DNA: TGTGCCAGTAGTATGTCGGCGGGGGGATTCACAGATACGCAGTATTTT.

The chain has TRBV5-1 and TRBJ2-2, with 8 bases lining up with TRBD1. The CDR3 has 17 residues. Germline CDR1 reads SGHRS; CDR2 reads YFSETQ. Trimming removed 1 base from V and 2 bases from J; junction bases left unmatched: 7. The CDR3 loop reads CASSLQVSGGNTGELFF. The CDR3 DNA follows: TGCGCCAGCAGCTTGCAGGTCTCAGGGGGCAACACCGGGGAGCTGTTTTTT.

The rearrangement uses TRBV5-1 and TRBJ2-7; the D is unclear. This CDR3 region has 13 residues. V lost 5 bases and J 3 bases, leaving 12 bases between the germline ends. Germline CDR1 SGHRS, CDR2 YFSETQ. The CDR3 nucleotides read TGCGCCAGCAGAGGGTCGTTTGGCTACGAGCAGTACTTC. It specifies CASRGSFGYEQYF.

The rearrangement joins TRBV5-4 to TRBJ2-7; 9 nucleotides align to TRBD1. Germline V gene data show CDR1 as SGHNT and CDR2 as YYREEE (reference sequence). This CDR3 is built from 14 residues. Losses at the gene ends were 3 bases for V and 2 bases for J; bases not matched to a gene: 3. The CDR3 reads CASSSDRGTYEQYF. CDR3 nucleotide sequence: TGTGCCAGCAGCTCGGACAGGGGAACCTACGAGCAGTACTTC. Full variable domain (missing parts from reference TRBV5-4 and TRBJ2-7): ETGVTQSPTHLIKTRGQQVTLRCSSQSGHNTVSWYQQALGQGPQFIFQYYREEENGRGNFPPRFSGLQFPNYSSELNVNALELDDSALYLCASSSDRGTYEQYFGPGTRLTVT.

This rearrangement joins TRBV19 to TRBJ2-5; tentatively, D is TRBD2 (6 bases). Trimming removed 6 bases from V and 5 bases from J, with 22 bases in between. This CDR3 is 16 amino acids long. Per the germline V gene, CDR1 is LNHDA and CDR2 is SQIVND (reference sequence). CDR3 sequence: CASRHNRDLGPETQYF. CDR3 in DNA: TGTGCCAGTAGGCACAACCGGGACTTGGGCCCGGAGACCCAGTACTTC.

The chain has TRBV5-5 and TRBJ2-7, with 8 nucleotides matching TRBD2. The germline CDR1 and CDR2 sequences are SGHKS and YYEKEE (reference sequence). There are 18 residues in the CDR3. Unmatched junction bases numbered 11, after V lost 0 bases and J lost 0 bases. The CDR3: CASSLGFPGGGSSYEQYF. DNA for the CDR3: TGTGCCAGCAGCTTGGGCTTTCCGGGCGGGGGGAGCTCCTACGAGCAGTACTTC. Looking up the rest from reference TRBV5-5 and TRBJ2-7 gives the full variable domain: DAGVTQSPTHLIKTRGQQVTLRCSPISGHKSVSWYQQVLGQGPQFIFQYYEKEERGRGNFPDRFSARQFPNYSSELNVNALLLGDSALYLCASSLGFPGGGSSYEQYFGPGTRLTVT.